Sequencing of this T cell receptor (beta chain) was carried out in a study of T cell responses to AZD1222 COVID-19 vaccine. Concerning this clone: The antigen is not known.

Trimming shortened V by 5 bases and J by 0 bases, and 8 bases separated the two germline ends. Germline loops: CDR1 SGHVS, CDR2 FQNEAQ. CDR3 length: 14 amino acids. Points from the study as a whole: There were repertoire samples only from the period after the peak T cell response. AZD1222 recipients seropositive at baseline numbered only six or seven.

The data were produced by immunoSEQ multiplex PCR, yet TCRdb's version contains in-frame clones alone and is incomplete. The sample has some 150,000 clones, 92% seen once; the top ten hold 3% to 4%. The TCR originated in an adult who received the AZD1222 COVID-19 vaccine. J is TRBJ2-1 and V is TRBV7-8; TRBD2 might be the D (6 bases). The specimen was peripheral blood, collected 28 days after the second AZD1222 dose. Here the CDR3 DNA reads TGTGCCAGCAGCGGGAGGATCTCCTACAATGAGCAGTTCTTC. Translating it yields CASSGRISYNEQFF. Combining the CDR3 with reference TRBV7-8 and TRBJ2-1 gives the whole variable domain GAGVSQSPRYKVAKRGQDVALRCDPISGHVSLFWYQQALGQGPEFLTYFQNEAQLDKSGLPSDRFFAERPEGSVSTLKIQRTQQEDSAVYLCASSGRISYNEQFFGPGTRLTVL.